This is a list of T cell receptor beta chains from one sample in a study of CD8 T cells in ankylosing spondylitis. One entry per CDR3 protein, called by TCRdb with MiXCR from the 5' RACE reads. The sample includes roughly 400,000 distinct CDR3 sequences, around 24% seen only once; the top ten take roughly 16%. Sequencing was carried out using blood, either unsorted or a sorted T cell fraction (not recorded which). The receptors stem from a male donor with ankylosing spondylitis. Both conserved end residues are part of each CDR3. The order of the fields is D gene, J gene, CDR3 length, V gene, clone size, CDR3 protein, CDR3 DNA. A D gene is named only where the DNA matches it firmly. Only some rows state a clone size, as once, few, many or a class for expanded clones.

-	TRBJ2-7	13	TRBV6-1	few	CASSEGQKMEQYF	TGTGCCAGCAGTGAAGGCCAGAAAATGGAGCAGTACTTC
-	TRBJ2-5	13	TRBV25-1	few	CASSDTGKETQYF	TGTGCCAGCAGTGACACAGGGAAAGAGACCCAGTACTTC
TRBD2	TRBJ2-2	16	TRBV5-1	-	CASKAVVAGDTGELFF	TGCGCCAGCAAAGCTGTGGTAGCGGGAGACACCGGGGAGCTGTTTTTT
-	TRBJ2-7	14	TRBV18	few	CASSPPTGAYEQYF	TGTGCCAGCTCACCACCAACCGGGGCCTACGAGCAGTACTTC
TRBD1	TRBJ2-7	14	TRBV15	-	CATSRDRGLYEQYF	TGTGCCACCAGCAGAGATAGGGGGCTCTACGAGCAGTACTTC
-	TRBJ1-1	12	TRBV29-1	many	CSAGQLNTEAFF	TGCAGCGCAGGACAATTGAACACTGAAGCTTTCTTT
TRBD1	TRBJ2-7	15	TRBV13	few	CASSQGQTFTYEQYF	TGTGCCAGCAGCCAGGGACAGACCTTCACCTACGAGCAGTACTTC
TRBD2	TRBJ2-3	22	TRBV4-1	many	CASSYRGGGSQRTSGRYDTQYF	TGCGCCAGCAGCTACCGGGGGGGAGGTTCTCAGCGGACTAGCGGGAGATACGATACGCAGTATTTT
-	TRBJ1-5	14	TRBV7-2	few	CASTPGPSSQPQHF	TGTGCCAGTACTCCGGGACCCTCCAGTCAGCCCCAGCATTTT
-	TRBJ1-4	15	TRBV7-3	many	CASSLKGVPNEKLFF	TGTGCCAGCAGCTTAAAAGGGGTCCCTAATGAAAAACTGTTTTTT
-	TRBJ2-7	14	TRBV7-2	few	CASSLARAEGEQYF	TGTGCCAGCAGCTTAGCTCGGGCCGAGGGAGAGCAGTACTTC
-	TRBJ1-2	15	TRBV27	few	CASSPHGRTNYGYTF	TGTGCCAGCAGTCCACACGGGAGGACTAACTATGGCTACACCTTC
TRBD2	TRBJ2-5	11	TRBV28	-	CASSERGSQYF	TGTGCCAGCAGTGAGCGGGGGTCCCAGTACTTC
TRBD1	TRBJ1-2	16	TRBV12-3/TRBV12-4	-	CASTPGGTGGTYGYTF	TGTGCCAGCACCCCCGGGGGGACAGGGGGAACCTATGGCTACACCTTC
TRBD1	TRBJ2-1	14	TRBV6-1	-	CASRPGQGHNEQFF	TGTGCCAGCAGACCGGGACAGGGTCACAATGAGCAGTTCTTC
-	TRBJ1-1	14	TRBV29-1	few	CSAVPAGLNTEAFF	TGCAGCGCAGTCCCGGCGGGGTTGAACACTGAAGCTTTCTTT
-	TRBJ2-7	14	TRBV5-8	-	CASSSPGRIYEQYF	TGTGCCAGCAGCTCACCGGGACGGATTTACGAGCAGTACTTC
-	TRBJ2-4	16	TRBV7-2	-	CASSFRSGHNKNIQYF	TGTGCCAGCAGCTTCCGGTCAGGACACAACAAAAACATTCAGTACTTC
-	TRBJ2-1	15	TRBV5-1	few	CASSSRDSSYNEQFF	TGCGCCAGCAGCTCCCGGGACTCCTCCTACAATGAGCAGTTCTTC
-	TRBJ2-4	16	TRBV28	few	CASRPIGTIEKNIQYF	TGTGCCAGCAGACCGATCGGGACCATAGAGAAAAACATTCAGTACTTC
TRBD2	TRBJ2-7	16	TRBV4-1	-	CASSPSGTSGIYEQYF	TGCGCCAGCAGCCCGTCCGGGACTAGCGGGATCTACGAGCAGTACTTC
-	TRBJ2-2	15	TRBV5-1	few	CASSFGGVNTGELFF	TGCGCCAGCAGCTTTGGTGGGGTGAACACCGGGGAGCTGTTTTTT
-	TRBJ2-3	16	TRBV4-2	-	CASNRGTSPYTDTQYF	TGTGCCAGTAACCGAGGGACTTCCCCCTACACAGATACGCAGTATTTT